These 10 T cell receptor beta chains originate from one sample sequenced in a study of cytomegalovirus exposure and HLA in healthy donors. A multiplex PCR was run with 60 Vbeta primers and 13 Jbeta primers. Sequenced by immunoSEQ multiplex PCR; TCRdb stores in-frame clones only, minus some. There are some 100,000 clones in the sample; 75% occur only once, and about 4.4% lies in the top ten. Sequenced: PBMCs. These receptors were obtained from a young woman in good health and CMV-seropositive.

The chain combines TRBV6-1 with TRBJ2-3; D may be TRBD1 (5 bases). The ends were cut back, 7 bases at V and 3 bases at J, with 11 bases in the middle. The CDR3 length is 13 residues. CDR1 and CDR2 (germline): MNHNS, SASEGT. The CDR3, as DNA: TGTGCCAGCACAGGACACGTAACAGATACGCAGTATTTT. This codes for CASTGHVTDTQYF.

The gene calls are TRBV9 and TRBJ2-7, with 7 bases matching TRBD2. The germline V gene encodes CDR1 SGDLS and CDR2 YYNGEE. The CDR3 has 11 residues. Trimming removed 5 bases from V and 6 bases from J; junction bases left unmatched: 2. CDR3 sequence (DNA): TGTGCCAGCAGAGGGGAGGGCGAGCAGTACTTC. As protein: CASRGEGEQYF.

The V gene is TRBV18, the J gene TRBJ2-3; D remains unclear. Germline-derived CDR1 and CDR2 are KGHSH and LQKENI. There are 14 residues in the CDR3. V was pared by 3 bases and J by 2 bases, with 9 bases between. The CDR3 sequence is CASSPSQITDTQYF. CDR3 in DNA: TGTGCCAGCTCACCCTCACAGATCACAGATACGCAGTATTTT.

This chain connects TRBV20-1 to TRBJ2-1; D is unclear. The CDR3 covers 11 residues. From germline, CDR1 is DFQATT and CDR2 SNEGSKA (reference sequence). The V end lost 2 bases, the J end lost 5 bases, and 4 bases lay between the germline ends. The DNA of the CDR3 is TGCAGTGCTAGATTCGACAATGAGCAGTTCTTC. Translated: CSARFDNEQFF.

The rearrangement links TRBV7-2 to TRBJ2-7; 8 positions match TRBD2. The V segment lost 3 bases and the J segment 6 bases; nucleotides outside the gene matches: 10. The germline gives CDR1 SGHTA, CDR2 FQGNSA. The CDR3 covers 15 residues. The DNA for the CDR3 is TGTGCCAGCAGCTTTCGGACTAGCTTTACGTTCGAGCAGTACTTC. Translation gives CASSFRTSFTFEQYF.

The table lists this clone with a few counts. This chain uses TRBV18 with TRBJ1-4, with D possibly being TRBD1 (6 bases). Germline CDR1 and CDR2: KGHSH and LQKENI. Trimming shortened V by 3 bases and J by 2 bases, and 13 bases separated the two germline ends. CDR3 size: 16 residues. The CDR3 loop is CASSPIGGVTNEKLFF. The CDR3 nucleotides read TGTGCCAGCTCACCCATAGGGGGAGTTACTAATGAAAAACTGTTTTTT.

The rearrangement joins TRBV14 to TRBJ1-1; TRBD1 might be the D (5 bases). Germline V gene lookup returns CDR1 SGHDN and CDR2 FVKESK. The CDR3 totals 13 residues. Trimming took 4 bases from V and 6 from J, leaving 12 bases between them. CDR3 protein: CASSLTPGAEAFF. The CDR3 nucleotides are TGTGCCAGCAGCCTCACACCGGGGGCTGAAGCTTTCTTT.

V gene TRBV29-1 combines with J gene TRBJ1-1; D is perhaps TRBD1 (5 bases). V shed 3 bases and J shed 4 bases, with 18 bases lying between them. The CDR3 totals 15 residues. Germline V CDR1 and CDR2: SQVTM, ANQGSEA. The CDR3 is CSVDSTRDGGTEAFF. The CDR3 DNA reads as TGCAGCGTTGACTCCACCAGGGACGGGGGCACTGAAGCTTTCTTT.

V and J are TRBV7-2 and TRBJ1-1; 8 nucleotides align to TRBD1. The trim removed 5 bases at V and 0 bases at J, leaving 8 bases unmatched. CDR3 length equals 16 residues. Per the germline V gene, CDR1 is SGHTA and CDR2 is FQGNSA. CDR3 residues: CASSHTGTGMNTEAFF. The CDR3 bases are TGTGCCAGCAGCCACACGGGGACAGGAATGAACACTGAAGCTTTCTTT.

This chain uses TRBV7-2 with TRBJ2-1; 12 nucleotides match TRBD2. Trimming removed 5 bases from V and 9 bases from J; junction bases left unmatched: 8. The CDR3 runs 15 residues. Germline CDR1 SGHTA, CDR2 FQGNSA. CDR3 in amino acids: CASSQGLAGIREQFF. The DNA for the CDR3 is TGTGCCAGCAGCCAAGGACTAGCGGGAATCCGTGAGCAGTTCTTC.